The source of this TCR beta chain is a study of T cells in pancreatic ductal adenocarcinoma. This clone was seen a few times. What it binds is not known. With V trimmed by 6 bases and J by 4 bases, 11 bases remained unmatched. Germline CDR1 and CDR2: SGHTA and FQGNSA. CDR3 length equals 15 residues. The selected patients with pancreatic ductal adenocarcinoma had surgery but no neoadjuvant therapy. Study-level findings and limits: Compared with tumor, blood showed more total productive templates and around 8-fold more clonotypes. Mean clonality was approximately 0.1 in tumors and approximately 0.072 in blood, not significantly different. Enrichment of CD45RO+ effector over naive T cells in tumors may bias clonality.

Here immunoSEQ multiplex PCR was the method, and the copy in TCRdb shows in-frame clones only, minus some. The sample yields around 9,000 clones, about 64% seen once. The genes are TRBV7-2 and TRBJ1-1, with TRBD1 matching over 7 bases. Sample: pancreatic tumor tissue. The TCR was taken from a human donor with pancreatic ductal adenocarcinoma. The CDR3 reads CASRLTGAVPTEAFF. CDR3 coding DNA: TGTGCCAGCAGGTTAACAGGGGCTGTTCCCACTGAAGCTTTCTTT.